Each of the 5 T cell receptor beta chains below was sequenced from the same sample in a study of blood T cell repertoires in COVID-19. Only in-frame clones appear in the TCRdb table, and some are missing; sequencing was by immunoSEQ multiplex PCR. The sample consists of fewer than 350,000 clones, approximately 91% of them appearing once. The specimen was PBMCs or T cells enriched from blood (not recorded which). These receptors came from a man aged 55 to 69 who had recovered from COVID-19.

The V gene is TRBV6-6, the J gene TRBJ1-2; TRBD1 matches 8 bases. The germline V gene encodes CDR1 MNHNY and CDR2 SVGAGI (reference sequence). V dropped 5 bases and J dropped 4; count of bases not matched to a gene: 15. CDR3 length: 17 amino acids. The CDR3, as DNA: TGTGCCAGCAGTCTCGGACAGGGCAAAGGAAATATCTATGGCTACACCTTC. Translation gives CASSLGQGKGNIYGYTF.

The rearrangement uses TRBV28 and TRBJ1-2; 10 bases match TRBD1. The germline V gene encodes CDR1 MDHEN and CDR2 SYDVKM. Germline trimming cut 6 bases from V and 2 bases from J; bases unmatched to any gene: 6. CDR3 size: 15 residues. The CDR3 loop is CASRLGTGENYGYTF. The CDR3 coding sequence is TGTGCCAGCAGGCTCGGGACAGGGGAAAACTATGGCTACACCTTC.

CDR3 protein: CASSFDREGEQYF. CDR3 sequence (DNA): TGTGCCAGCAGTTTTGACAGGGAAGGCGAGCAGTACTTC. The chain is built from TRBV6-5 and TRBJ2-7, with 7 bases identical to TRBD1. Germline V CDR1 and CDR2: MNHEY, SVGAGI. V trimming: 4 bases; J trimming: 6 bases; junction bases outside the gene matches: 6. The length of the CDR3 is 13 residues.

The V gene is TRBV5-1, the J gene TRBJ2-5; D not certain. Germline CDR1 reads SGHRS; CDR2 reads YFSETQ. V dropped 4 bases and J dropped 5 bases, with 12 bases sitting between them. This CDR3 is built from 13 residues. DNA of the CDR3: TGCGCCAGCAGCAACGGTTTTGCCGAGACCCAGTACTTC. It encodes CASSNGFAETQYF.

This clone is a singleton in its sample. The chain links TRBV2 to TRBJ1-4; D remains unclear. This CDR3 is built from 10 residues. The germline gives CDR1 SNHLY, CDR2 FYNNEI. The V and J ends lost 8 bases and 16 bases respectively, with 14 bases between them. The CDR3 nucleotides are TGTGCCAGCTGGACTTCGCAAGGGTTTTTT. Its translation: CASWTSQGFF.